The 24 T cell receptor beta chains reported below all come from one sample, sequenced in a study of T-cell memory formation after mild COVID-19. MiXCR, run by TCRdb on the 5' RACE reads, gives a single entry per CDR3 protein. The data hold approximately 570,000 distinct CDR3 sequences, with about 20% observed a single time. Sequencing was carried out using PBMCs or a T cell subset sorted from them (not recorded which). Receptors originate from an adult woman who had mild COVID-19 (a few samples of this study predate the infection). Cell type and time point are not known.

This chain joins TRBV4-3 and TRBJ2-7; either TRBD1 or TRBD2 may supply D (5 bases each). Germline CDR1 and CDR2: LGHNA and YSLEER. V lost 1 base to trimming and J lost 7 bases, with 17 bases between them. There are 15 residues in the CDR3. CDR3 in amino acids: CASSQGQRTGREQYF. The CDR3 bases are TGCGCCAGCAGCCAAGGTCAGCGGACGGGGCGTGAGCAGTACTTC.

The table lists this clonotype with a few counts. The chain has TRBV20-1 and TRBJ2-3, with D unclear. V was clipped by 2 bases and J by 12 bases, with 21 bases between them. The CDR3 has 14 amino acids. Germline values: CDR1 DFQATT, CDR2 SNEGSKA (reference sequence). CDR3 region: CSARLMGIAAPQYF. The CDR3 nucleotides read TGCAGTGCTAGATTGATGGGGATCGCGGCCCCTCAGTATTTT.

This clonotype was observed at least ten times. V and J are TRBV5-6 and TRBJ2-1; 8 bases are shared with TRBD1. Germline V CDR1 and CDR2: SGHDT, YYEEEE. The CDR3 totals 15 residues. Trimming cost V 2 bases and J 5 bases; bases outside gene matches: 6. The CDR3, as DNA: TGTGCCAGCAGCTTCCTGGACAGGGAACACAATGAGCAGTTCTTC. Residues: CASSFLDREHNEQFF.

The chain uses TRBV4-1 and TRBJ2-2, with TRBD2 identical over 8 bases. The CDR3 is 16 residues long. The ends lost 3 bases at V and 5 bases at J; junction bases unmatched: 8. Germline V gene data show CDR1 as MGHRA and CDR2 as YSYEKL. DNA for the CDR3: TGCGCCAGCAGCCACCCTCGAGCGGGGGAGACCGGGGAGCTGTTTTTT. Its translation is CASSHPRAGETGELFF.

This clonotype turned up a few times. The chain uses TRBV9 and TRBJ2-7; 9 positions match TRBD2. The CDR3 has 14 residues. Germline lookup yields CDR1 SGDLS and CDR2 YYNGEE. With V trimmed by 3 bases and J by 3 bases, 4 bases remained unmatched. This CDR3 is CASSATSGDYEQYF. In DNA, the CDR3 is TGTGCCAGCAGCGCGACTAGCGGAGACTACGAGCAGTACTTC.

The V gene is TRBV5-1, the J gene TRBJ1-1; D is uncertain. Per germline, CDR1 SGHRS and CDR2 YFSETQ. The CDR3 loop spans 18 amino acids. V was pared by 3 bases and J by 0 bases, with 21 bases between. DNA of the CDR3: TGCGCCAGCAGCTCTACCGATCCTCCTCGAATAATGAACACTGAAGCTTTCTTT. Protein sequence: CASSSTDPPRIMNTEAFF. Filled out from reference TRBV5-1 and TRBJ1-1, the complete variable domain reads KAGVTQTPRYLIKTRGQQVTLSCSPISGHRSVSWYQQTPGQGLQFLFEYFSETQRNKGNFPGRFSGRQFSNSRSEMNVSTLELGDSALYLCASSSTDPPRIMNTEAFFGQGTRLTVV.

At least ten counts were recorded for this clonotype. The chain uses TRBV25-1 and TRBJ2-5; 11 bases line up with TRBD2. CDR1 is MGHDK and CDR2 is SYGVNS in the germline V gene. V shed 1 base and J 1 base; nucleotides not matched to a gene: 2. This CDR3 is 16 amino acids long. Here the CDR3 reads CASSESGTSGQETQYF. CDR3 nucleotides: TGTGCCAGCAGTGAATCCGGGACTAGCGGCCAAGAGACCCAGTACTTC.

The chain joins TRBV7-9 to TRBJ1-4; possible D gene TRBD1, 6 bases. Germline CDR1 SEHNR, CDR2 FQNEAQ (reference sequence). This CDR3 region has 13 residues. The ends were cut back, 0 bases at V and 14 bases at J, with 13 bases in the middle. For the CDR3, the DNA is TGTGCCAGCAGCTTAGCACAGCCCAGGGGTCTGTTTTTT. It yields the protein CASSLAQPRGLFF.

The chain recombines TRBV29-1 with TRBJ2-3; D could derive from TRBD1 or TRBD2 (6 bases each). Trimming removed 2 bases from V and 7 bases from J, with 19 bases in between. The CDR3 extends over 15 amino acids. Per germline, CDR1 SQVTM and CDR2 ANQGSEA. This CDR3 reads CSVETGALGPYTQYF. The CDR3 DNA reads as TGCAGCGTTGAAACGGGGGCTCTCGGTCCTTATACGCAGTATTTT.

The CDR3 protein is CASSRRFTEGEMSNQPQHF. The CDR3 DNA reads TGTGCCAGCTCACGGCGTTTCACGGAGGGTGAGATGAGCAATCAGCCCCAGCATTTT. The chain joins TRBV18 to TRBJ1-5; D is unclear. Germline V gene lookup returns CDR1 KGHSH and CDR2 LQKENI. This CDR3 region has 19 residues. The V gene lost 4 bases and the J gene lost 1 base, with 23 bases spanning the gap.

The rearrangement links TRBV10-2 to TRBJ1-1; possible D gene TRBD1, 5 bases. Germline CDR1 is WSHSY and CDR2 is SAAADI. V lost 5 bases to trimming and J lost 6 bases, with 19 bases between them. The CDR3 has 15 amino acids. CDR3 in amino acids: CASSRATREGAEAFF. The CDR3 DNA is TGCGCCAGCAGTAGGGCGACCAGGGAAGGCGCTGAAGCTTTCTTT.

V gene TRBV7-2 combines with J gene TRBJ2-3, with 8 bases identical to TRBD2. Germline CDR1 and CDR2: SGHTA and FQGNSA. The ends lost 5 bases at V and 1 base at J; junction bases unmatched: 11. The CDR3 covers 17 residues. This chain's CDR3 is CASSPPGRAGGTDTQYF. In DNA, the CDR3 is TGTGCCAGCAGCCCCCCAGGTAGAGCGGGGGGCACAGATACGCAGTATTTT.

The CDR3 nucleotides read TGTGCCAGCAGTGGGGGGAGGGCCGAAACAGATACGCAGTATTTT. It codes for CASSGGRAETDTQYF. The J gene is TRBJ2-3, the V gene TRBV6-2 or TRBV6-3; TRBD2 aligns across 7 bases. Losses at the gene ends were 5 bases for V and 3 bases for J; bases not matched to a gene: 8. The CDR3 extends over 15 amino acids. Germline V gives CDR1 MNHEY, CDR2 SVGEGT.

V and J are TRBV9 and TRBJ2-2; D is unresolved. Germline values: CDR1 SGDLS, CDR2 YYNGEE. This CDR3 spans 12 amino acids. The germline V and J ends were trimmed by 0 bases and 6 bases, with 3 bases remaining between them. CDR3 DNA sequence: TGTGCCAGCAGCGTAGTGTCCGGGGAGCTGTTTTTT. Translating it yields CASSVVSGELFF.

The rearrangement uses TRBV5-1 and TRBJ2-1; TRBD2 is a possible D gene (5 bases). Germline V CDR1 and CDR2: SGHRS, YFSETQ. V gave up 2 bases and J gave up 4 bases, with 13 bases separating them. This CDR3 is 15 amino acids long. CDR3 sequence reads: CASSLRGDLYNEQFF. Here the CDR3 DNA reads TGCGCCAGCAGCTTACGGGGAGACCTATACAATGAGCAGTTCTTC.

This clonotype has just a few counts. This chain joins TRBV6-5 and TRBJ1-1; TRBD1 might be the D (6 bases). CDR3 length: 15 residues. CDR1 is MNHEY and CDR2 is SVGAGI in the germline V gene. Between the trimmed V and J ends, which lost 6 bases and 3 bases, there was a span of 17 bases. CDR3 DNA: TGTGCCAGCAGCCCACTCGGGGACAAGTACACTGAAGCTTTCTTT. It codes for CASSPLGDKYTEAFF.

V is TRBV7-2 and J is TRBJ2-5; 9 bases map to TRBD2. The V gene's germline CDR1 is SGHTA and CDR2 FQGNSA. With 5 bases clipped from V and 7 bases from J, the junction kept 11 bases outside the gene matches. The CDR3 is made up of 15 amino acids. The CDR3: CASSDLAGTWGTQYF. The CDR3 coding sequence is TGTGCCAGCAGCGATCTAGCGGGGACATGGGGGACCCAGTACTTC.

This clonotype was counted between two and nine times. The rearrangement joins TRBV5-1 to TRBJ2-1, with D possibly TRBD1 on 6 matching bases. Between the trimmed V and J ends, which lost 0 bases and 10 bases, there was a span of 17 bases. The germline CDR1 and CDR2 sequences are SGHRS and YFSETQ. This CDR3 is built from 15 residues. The CDR3 nucleotides are TGCGCCAGCAGCTTGGACAGGGTCCCACAATACGAGCAGTTCTTC. Its protein product is CASSLDRVPQYEQFF.

This clonotype was seen a handful of times. The V call is TRBV5-1, the J call TRBJ2-7; D possibly matches TRBD1 or TRBD2 (5 bases each). The CDR3 covers 15 residues. V gave up 3 bases and J gave up 0 bases, with 13 bases separating them. Per the germline V gene, CDR1 is SGHRS and CDR2 is YFSETQ. The CDR3 here is CASSSGTVSSYEQYF. CDR3 DNA: TGCGCCAGCAGCTCCGGGACGGTGAGCTCCTACGAGCAGTACTTC.

J is TRBJ2-5 and V is TRBV3-1; D ambiguous. V dropped 2 bases and J dropped 5 bases, with 6 bases sitting between them. Germline CDR1 is LGHDT and CDR2 is YNNKEL (reference sequence). The CDR3 runs 12 residues. The CDR3 DNA reads TGTGCCAGCAGCCAAACCGGGGAGACCCAGTACTTC. Translating it yields CASSQTGETQYF.

CDR3 loop: CASSWGTGLVYEQYF. For the CDR3, the DNA is TGTGCCAGCAGCTGGGGGACAGGGTTGGTCTACGAGCAGTACTTC. The chain carries TRBV5-4 and TRBJ2-7; 9 bases align to TRBD1. In germline, CDR1 is SGHNT, CDR2 YYREEE (reference sequence). This CDR3 has 15 amino acids. With 3 bases clipped from V and 3 bases from J, the junction kept 7 bases outside the gene matches.

This clonotype was seen only a few times. The chain combines TRBV12-3 or TRBV12-4 with TRBJ2-1; D ambiguous. V was pared by 2 bases and J by 5 bases, with 7 bases between. The CDR3 sequence is 13 residues long. DNA for the CDR3: TGTGCCAGCAGTTTACGGTGGCACAATGAGCAGTTCTTC. It encodes CASSLRWHNEQFF.

V is TRBV7-6 and J is TRBJ1-3; D is possibly TRBD1 (5 bases). The germline V and J ends were trimmed by 2 bases and 3 bases, with 11 bases remaining between them. Looked up from germline, CDR1 is SGHVS and CDR2 is FNYEAQ. This CDR3 is built from 15 residues. In nucleotides, the CDR3 is TGTGCCAGCAGCTTATCCGGGGGTGGTGGAAACACCATATATTTT. Amino acids: CASSLSGGGGNTIYF. The whole variable domain, remainder taken from reference TRBV7-6 and TRBJ1-3, is GAGVSQSPRYKVTKRGQDVALRCDPISGHVSLYWYRQALGQGPEFLTYFNYEAQQDKSGLPNDRFSAERPEGSISTLTIQRTEQRDSAMYRCASSLSGGGGNTIYFGEGSWLTVV.

This clonotype was observed a handful of times. The rearrangement uses TRBV15 and TRBJ1-4, with D possibly TRBD1 on 5 matching bases. CDR3 length: 13 residues. Deletions cut 6 bases from V and 5 bases from J, with 10 bases between. The germline CDR1 and CDR2 sequences are LNHNV and YYDKDF (reference sequence). CDR3 amino acids: CATRGGWNEKLFF. DNA for the CDR3: TGTGCCACCAGGGGGGGATGGAATGAAAAACTGTTTTTT.